The rows below give T cell receptor beta chains drawn from one sample of a study of blood T cell repertoires in COVID-19. The repertoire was sequenced with immunoSEQ multiplex PCR; TCRdb's copy has only in-frame clones and lacks some. The sample records approximately 99,000 clones, about 90% being singletons. The sample comprised peripheral blood. These receptors were taken from a human donor in a cohort sampled during active COVID-19. Both conserved end residues are part of each CDR3. A D gene is named only where the DNA matches it firmly. Size values are once, few and many counts, or a class for expanded clones, and some rows have none.

abundance	v_gene	j_gene	d_gene	CDR3nt	CDR3aa
NA	TRBV2	TRBJ2-3	TRBD1	TGTGCCAGCAGTGCCGGGACAGGCACAGATACGCAGTATTTT	CASSAGTGTDTQYF
NA	TRBV9	TRBJ2-3	NA	TGTGCCAGCAGAGCAGGATCGTCGAGTGGCACAGATACGCAGTATTTT	CASRAGSSSGTDTQYF
once	TRBV5-6	TRBJ2-3	TRBD2	TGTGCCAGCAGCGTGGATAGCGGGTATACGCAGTATTTT	CASSVDSGYTQYF
NA	TRBV28	TRBJ1-1	NA	TGTGCCAGCACCTCCTCAGGGGCTATGAACACTGAAGCTTTCTTT	CASTSSGAMNTEAFF
NA	TRBV7-8	TRBJ1-2	NA	TGTGCCAGCAGCTTAGGGGGCCAGGCCCGCTATGGCTACACCTTC	CASSLGGQARYGYTF
NA	TRBV14	TRBJ2-7	NA	TGTGCCAGCAGCCAAGGGGGAGACACCTACGAGCAGTACTTC	CASSQGGDTYEQYF
NA	TRBV24-1	TRBJ2-3	NA	TGTGCCACCAGTTTGCTAGGCGATACGCAGTATTTT	CATSLLGDTQYF
many	TRBV5-6	TRBJ1-2	NA	TGTGCCAGCAGCCTCCGACAGCTCAGCACCTTC	CASSLRQLSTF
few	TRBV5-1	TRBJ1-1	NA	TGCGCCAGCAGCTCCCTCCCTGTGAACATGAACACTGAAGCTTTCTTT	CASSSLPVNMNTEAFF
NA	TRBV6-1	TRBJ1-6	NA	TGTGCCAGCAGTGAAGCGGGCTTAAGGGGTAGAAATTCACCCCTCCACTTT	CASSEAGLRGRNSPLHF
NA	TRBV7-3	TRBJ2-1	NA	TGTGCCAGCAGCCCCGGTTATGATGAGCAGTTCTTC	CASSPGYDEQFF
NA	TRBV6-5	TRBJ2-5	NA	TGTGCCAGCAGTTACCTTTCCGGTTTGTTAGCAGAGACCCAGTACTTC	CASSYLSGLLAETQYF
NA	TRBV11-2	TRBJ2-7	TRBD1	TGTGCCAGCAGCTTAGATTCGGGACAGGGCTACGAGCAGTACTTC	CASSLDSGQGYEQYF
NA	TRBV10-3	TRBJ2-7	TRBD2	TGTGCCATCAGCGGACTAGCGGGAGCCTACGAGCAGTACTTC	CAISGLAGAYEQYF
NA	TRBV11-2	TRBJ1-1	NA	TGTGCCAGCAGCCCAGAATCTCAGAACACTGAAGCTTTCTTT	CASSPESQNTEAFF
NA	TRBV29-1	TRBJ2-7	NA	TGCAGCGTTGGATTAGGACAGACCTTGTACGAGCAGTACTTC	CSVGLGQTLYEQYF
NA	TRBV27	TRBJ2-1	NA	TGTGCCAGCACCGAAGGGGCCTACAATGAGCAGTTCTTC	CASTEGAYNEQFF
once	TRBV11-1	TRBJ2-7	NA	TGTGCCAGCACCCTTGGGCAGGAGGGCCCGCAGTACTTC	CASTLGQEGPQYF
NA	TRBV2	TRBJ2-2	TRBD1	TGTGCCAGCGGCCCGGGACAGGGGACTACCGGGGAGCTGTTTTTT	CASGPGQGTTGELFF
NA	TRBV5-5	TRBJ1-1	NA	TGTGCCAGCAGCTTGAATCAGGGCAGAAGCACTGAAGCTTTCTTT	CASSLNQGRSTEAFF
NA	TRBV25-1	TRBJ1-1	NA	TGTGCCAGCACCATGAACACTGAAGCTTTCTTT	CASTMNTEAFF
NA	TRBV5-4	TRBJ2-2	NA	TGTGCCAGCAGCGGCCGGTGGAAGGGGGACACCGGGGAGCTGTTTTTT	CASSGRWKGDTGELFF
NA	TRBV5-6	TRBJ1-1	NA	TGTGCCAGCAGCTCCCGGGGGGCAGACACTGAAGCTTTCTTT	CASSSRGADTEAFF
NA	TRBV6-2/TRBV6-3	TRBJ1-1	TRBD1	TGTGCCAGCAGCCTACGAGGACAGGGAAGGCCTGAAGCTTTCTTT	CASSLRGQGRPEAFF
NA	TRBV19	TRBJ2-3	TRBD1	TGTGCCAGTAGTGTTAATACAGGGGTCCCTAGCACAGATACGCAGTATTTT	CASSVNTGVPSTDTQYF
NA	TRBV7-3	TRBJ2-7	NA	TGTGCCAGCAGCTTACGGGGGGCTTCCTACGAGCAGTACTTC	CASSLRGASYEQYF
NA	TRBV27	TRBJ1-1	NA	TGTGCCAGCAGTACTAAGAGGGTCACTGAAGCTTTCTTT	CASSTKRVTEAFF
NA	TRBV7-9	TRBJ2-3	NA	TGTGCCAGCAGCTTCGGACTTGACACAGATACGCAGTATTTT	CASSFGLDTDTQYF
NA	TRBV10-3	TRBJ2-6	NA	TGTGCCTTTTGGAGGGAAGGGGCCAACGTCCTGACTTTC	CAFWREGANVLTF
NA	TRBV11-1	TRBJ2-7	TRBD1	TGTGCCAGCAGCGGCCGGGACAGGGCAGCCTACGAGCAGTACTTC	CASSGRDRAAYEQYF
few	TRBV24-1	TRBJ1-1	NA	TGTGCCTCTCGCGGGGGCGTCGCGAACACTGAAGCTTTCTTT	CASRGGVANTEAFF
NA	TRBV9	TRBJ2-3	NA	TGTGCCAGCAGCGTAATAGCGGAATCCACAGATACGCAGTATTTT	CASSVIAESTDTQYF
NA	TRBV24-1	TRBJ2-7	NA	TGTGCCACCAGTGATTCCTCTCTAATTGGCTACGAGCAGTACTTC	CATSDSSLIGYEQYF
NA	TRBV7-3	TRBJ2-1	TRBD1	TGTGCCAGCAGCTCGACCACGACAGGGGGCGCGGGGGAGCAGTTCTTC	CASSSTTTGGAGEQFF
NA	TRBV2	TRBJ1-6	TRBD1	TGTGCCAGCAGTGAAGAGCAGGGGGCAGGGAATTCACCCCTCCACTTT	CASSEEQGAGNSPLHF
NA	TRBV7-2	TRBJ1-1	NA	TGTGCCAGCAGCTTATGGGGGGGGATGATCACTGAAGCTTTCTTT	CASSLWGGMITEAFF
NA	TRBV4-2	TRBJ2-5	TRBD2	TGTGCCAGCAGCCAAGATCGACTCGGGAGGGAAGAGACCCAGTACTTC	CASSQDRLGREETQYF
NA	TRBV5-1	TRBJ2-7	TRBD2	TGCGCCAGCAGCGAATCTAGCGGATTTGACTACGAGCAGTACTTC	CASSESSGFDYEQYF
NA	TRBV5-1	TRBJ2-1	TRBD2	TGCGCCAGCAGCTTGGTGTTTGCTGGGACTAACGAGCAGTTCTTC	CASSLVFAGTNEQFF
NA	TRBV5-1	TRBJ2-4	TRBD2	TGCGCCAGCAGCTTGGCTTGGGCGGGAGACCCTCTAGCCAAAAACATTCAGTACTTC	CASSLAWAGDPLAKNIQYF
once	TRBV4-3	TRBJ2-2	NA	TGCGCCAGCAGCCAGGGGGCTGGGAACACCGGGGAGCTGTTTTTT	CASSQGAGNTGELFF
NA	TRBV7-9	TRBJ2-1	NA	TGTGCCAGCAGCGGAGGGGGCCAGCAGTTCTTC	CASSGGGQQFF
NA	TRBV13	TRBJ1-6	NA	TGTGCCAGCAGCTTAGGAAGGGGGAACTCACCCCTCCACTTT	CASSLGRGNSPLHF
once	TRBV11-2	TRBJ1-3	TRBD1	TGTGCCAGCAGCCCCACCGCGGACAGGGGGGTTACTGGAAACACCATATATTTT	CASSPTADRGVTGNTIYF
few	TRBV7-9	TRBJ2-7	TRBD2	TGTGCCAGCAGCCCAATAGCGGGTACACCCTACGAGCAGTACTTC	CASSPIAGTPYEQYF
NA	TRBV15	TRBJ2-7	TRBD1	TGTGCCACCACCCGGGACAGGGGGACAAGCTCCTACGAGCAGTACTTC	CATTRDRGTSSYEQYF
NA	TRBV6-4	TRBJ2-3	NA	TGTGCCAGCAGTGGCGGGACAGCAACAGATACGCAGTATTTT	CASSGGTATDTQYF
NA	TRBV11-2	TRBJ2-1	NA	TGTGCCAGCAGCTTAGGCGTCGCCTACAATGAGCAGTTCTTC	CASSLGVAYNEQFF
NA	TRBV2	TRBJ2-1	NA	TGTGCCAGCAAGAGCTACAATGAGCAGTTCTTC	CASKSYNEQFF
NA	TRBV28	TRBJ1-6	TRBD1	TGTGCCAGCAGGAACAGGGGCGAGTCCTATAATTCACCCCTCCACTTT	CASRNRGESYNSPLHF
NA	TRBV5-1	TRBJ2-7	NA	TGCGCCAGCAGCCTTAGCGGAGTCCTCTCCTACGAGCAGTACTTC	CASSLSGVLSYEQYF
once	TRBV5-1	TRBJ1-2	NA	TGCGCCAGCAGCTTCGACAGCGTTAACTATGGCTACACCTTC	CASSFDSVNYGYTF
NA	TRBV5-4	TRBJ2-3	TRBD2	TGTGCCAGCAGCGCGGGACTAGCGGGAGTCCTCCAAAACACAGATACGCAGTATTTT	CASSAGLAGVLQNTDTQYF
once	TRBV9	TRBJ2-2	TRBD2	TGTGCCAGCAGCGTAGGCGGGAGTGGCACCGGGGAGCTGTTTTTT	CASSVGGSGTGELFF
NA	TRBV20-1	TRBJ2-7	NA	TGCAGTGCTAGTGACGGCTACGAGCAGTACTTC	CSASDGYEQYF
NA	TRBV3-1/TRBV3-2	TRBJ2-7	TRBD1	TGTGCCAGCAGCGACAGGGTCAGGAACTCCTACGAGCAGTACTTC	CASSDRVRNSYEQYF